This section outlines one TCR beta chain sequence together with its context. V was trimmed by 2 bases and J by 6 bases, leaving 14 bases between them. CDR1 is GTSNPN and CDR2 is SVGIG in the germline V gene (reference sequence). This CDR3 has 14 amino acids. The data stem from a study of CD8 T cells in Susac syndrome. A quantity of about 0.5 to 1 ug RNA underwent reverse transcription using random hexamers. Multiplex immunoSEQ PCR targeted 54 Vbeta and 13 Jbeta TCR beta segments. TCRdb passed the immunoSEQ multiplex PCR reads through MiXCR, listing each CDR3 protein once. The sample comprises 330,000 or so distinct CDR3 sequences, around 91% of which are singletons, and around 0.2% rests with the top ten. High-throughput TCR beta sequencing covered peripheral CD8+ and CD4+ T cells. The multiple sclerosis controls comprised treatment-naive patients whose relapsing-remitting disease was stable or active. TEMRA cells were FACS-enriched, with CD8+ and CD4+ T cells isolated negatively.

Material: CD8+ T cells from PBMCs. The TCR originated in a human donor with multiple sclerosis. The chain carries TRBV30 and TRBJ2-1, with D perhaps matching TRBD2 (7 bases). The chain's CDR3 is CAWSWGRGSNEQFF. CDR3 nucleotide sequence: TGTGCCTGGAGTTGGGGGAGGGGGTCCAATGAGCAGTTCTTC.